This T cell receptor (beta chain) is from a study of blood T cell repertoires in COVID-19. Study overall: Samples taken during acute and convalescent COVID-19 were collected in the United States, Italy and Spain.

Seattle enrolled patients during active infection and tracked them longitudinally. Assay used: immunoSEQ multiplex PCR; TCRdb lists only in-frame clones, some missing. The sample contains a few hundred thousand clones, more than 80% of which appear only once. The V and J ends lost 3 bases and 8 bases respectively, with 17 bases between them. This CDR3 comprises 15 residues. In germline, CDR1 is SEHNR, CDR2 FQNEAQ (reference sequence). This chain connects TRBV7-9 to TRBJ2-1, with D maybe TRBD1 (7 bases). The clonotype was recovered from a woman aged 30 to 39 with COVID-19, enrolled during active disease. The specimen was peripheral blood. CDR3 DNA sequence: TGTGCCAGCAGCTTTGGGACAGTCTGGGGGGATGAGCAGTTCTTC. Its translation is CASSFGTVWGDEQFF.